Shown below are 30 T cell receptor beta chains from a single sample sequenced in a study of beta chain features in type 1 diabetes. The isolated RNA, all of it, was reverse transcribed, so expressed TCRB transcripts were what got sequenced. Clones were sequenced by immunoSEQ multiplex PCR, and TCRdb holds only the in-frame ones, with some missing. This table holds 310,000 or so clones, 11% found once. Sequencing was carried out using naive CD4+ T cells from blood. Every receptor here comes from a woman aged 30 to 39 in good health.

The rearrangement uses TRBV25-1 and TRBJ1-2; TRBD1 matches at 9 bases. V shed 5 bases and J 3 bases; nucleotides not matched to a gene: 7. Germline loops: CDR1 MGHDK, CDR2 SYGVNS. The CDR3 consists of 15 residues. This CDR3 reads CASSSPDRGDYGYTF. The CDR3, as DNA: TGTGCCAGCAGTAGCCCGGACAGGGGCGACTATGGCTACACCTTC.

This clone has only a few counts. The chain couples TRBV18 to TRBJ2-7, with 8 bases fitting TRBD1. Trimming took 4 bases from V and 2 from J; bases not matched to a gene: 7. Germline CDR1 KGHSH, CDR2 LQKENI. This CDR3 contains 15 residues. The CDR3 nucleotides are TGTGCCAGCTCACGCGGACAGGGTTTACCCTACGAGCAGTACTTC. As protein: CASSRGQGLPYEQYF.

This sequence joins TRBV4-2 and TRBJ2-1; 12 bases are a match to TRBD2. This CDR3 has 18 residues. V lost 1 base and J lost 4; bases outside the gene matches: 8. From germline, CDR1 is LGHNA and CDR2 YNFKEQ. The CDR3 DNA reads as TGTGCCAGCAGCCAAGGACTAGCGGGAGCGGGTTCGTACAATGAGCAGTTCTTC. Translating gives CASSQGLAGAGSYNEQFF.

V usage is TRBV11-2 and J usage is TRBJ2-3; 11 positions agree with TRBD2. Per the germline V gene, CDR1 is SGHAT and CDR2 is FQNNGV. V was clipped by 6 bases and J by 6 bases; unmatched bases: 5. The CDR3 covers 14 residues. The CDR3 reads CASRSSGRLDTQYF. CDR3 nucleotides: TGTGCCAGCAGGTCTAGCGGGAGGTTGGATACGCAGTATTTT.

This clone was seen only a few times. Different DNA sequences within this sample yield the same CDR3. The rearrangement uses TRBV5-4 and TRBJ2-7; D unresolved. The V end was cut by 1 base, the J end by 4 bases, with 6 bases between. Germline assignment: CDR1 SGHNT and CDR2 YYREEE (reference sequence). The CDR3 consists of 12 residues. The CDR3 DNA follows: TGTGCCAGCAGCTTGACGGGTTACGAGCAGTACTTC. This sequence encodes CASSLTGYEQYF.

This sequence joins TRBV6-5 and TRBJ2-3; weak D call: TRBD2 (5 bases). CDR3 length: 14 amino acids. Germline V lookup: CDR1 MNHEY, CDR2 SVGAGI. The V end lost 6 bases, the J end lost 10 bases, and 20 bases lay between the germline ends. The CDR3 loop reads CASRGTGYPYAQYF. CDR3 nucleotide sequence: TGTGCCAGCAGAGGAACGGGATATCCCTATGCGCAGTATTTT.

J is TRBJ1-2 and V is TRBV18, with TRBD1 identical over 9 bases. Germline lookup yields CDR1 KGHSH and CDR2 LQKENI. This CDR3 has 15 residues. Trimming cost V 3 bases and J 5 bases; bases outside gene matches: 7. The CDR3 nucleotides read TGTGCCAGCTCACCTCGGGACAGGGAGACATATGGCTACACCTTC. Its protein is CASSPRDRETYGYTF. Together with reference TRBV18 and TRBJ1-2, the CDR3 gives the full variable domain: NAGVMQNPRHLVRRRGQEARLRCSPMKGHSHVYWYRQLPEEGLKFMVYLQKENIIDESGMPKERFSAEFPKEGPSILRIQQVVRGDSAAYFCASSPRDRETYGYTFGSGTRLTVV.

This clone was picked up a small number of times. V usage is TRBV11-2 and J usage is TRBJ2-7; weak D call: TRBD2 (6 bases). There are 14 residues in the CDR3. Germline loops: CDR1 SGHAT, CDR2 FQNNGV. V was clipped by 5 bases and J by 5 bases, with 16 bases between them. This CDR3 is CASSPRLGKDEQYF. CDR3 sequence (DNA): TGTGCCAGCAGCCCAAGACTAGGGAAGGACGAGCAGTACTTC.

This clone turned up a few times. The J gene is TRBJ2-7, the V gene TRBV29-1; D remains unclear. Trimming took 8 bases from V and 4 from J, leaving 21 bases between them. Germline V gene sequence: CDR1 SQVTM, CDR2 ANQGSEA. The CDR3 runs to 14 residues. This CDR3 reads CSCSFGDVGYEQYF. CDR3 in DNA: TGCAGCTGTTCCTTCGGAGACGTTGGGTACGAGCAGTACTTC.

The chain recombines TRBV15 with TRBJ2-1; 11 positions match TRBD2. The CDR3 is 17 residues long. The germline gives CDR1 LNHNV, CDR2 YYDKDF (reference sequence). The V segment lost 8 bases and the J segment 9 bases; nucleotides outside the gene matches: 18. The CDR3 here is CATSPAFIAGGPGEQFF. The DNA for the CDR3 is TGTGCCACCTCACCTGCTTTTATAGCGGGAGGGCCAGGTGAGCAGTTCTTC.

This clone was counted only a few times. This chain uses TRBV6-5 with TRBJ2-7; D perhaps matches TRBD1 (5 bases). Trimming removed 2 bases at V and 1 base at J, with 12 bases between. In germline, CDR1 is MNHEY, CDR2 SVGAGI. The CDR3 totals 15 residues. The CDR3 bases are TGTGCCAGCAGTTACGTGGCCAGGGTGTCCTACGAGCAGTACTTC. Its protein is CASSYVARVSYEQYF.

With respect to this clone: At the DNA level, this CDR3 is encoded by other sequences in the same sample as well. V is TRBV30 and J is TRBJ1-4; the D gene is possibly TRBD1 (5 bases). The V end was cut by 0 bases, the J end by 8 bases, with 10 bases between. The length of the CDR3 is 13 residues. CDR1 is GTSNPN, CDR2 SVGIG, per germline (reference sequence). The DNA for the CDR3 is TGTGCCTGGAGTGTGGGGGGAGGCGAAAAACTGTTTTTT. This encodes CAWSVGGGEKLFF. Full variable domain (missing parts from reference TRBV30 and TRBJ1-4): SQTIHQWPATLVQPVGSPLSLECTVEGTSNPNLYWYRQAAGRGLQLLFYSVGIGQISSEVPQNLSASRPQDRQFILSSKKLLLSDSGFYLCAWSVGGGEKLFFGSGTQLSVL.

The chain recombines TRBV18 with TRBJ2-7, with 9 bases that match TRBD2. The CDR3 has 18 residues. V trimming: 0 bases; J trimming: 2 bases; junction bases outside the gene matches: 11. The germline CDR1 and CDR2 sequences are KGHSH and LQKENI. CDR3 DNA sequence: TGTGCCAGCTCACCACCCCTGAGAGATGGCGGGAGGGCCTACGAGCAGTACTTC. Translation gives CASSPPLRDGGRAYEQYF.

The J gene is TRBJ1-2, the V gene TRBV29-1; D gene uncertain. CDR3 length equals 14 residues. The germline V gene encodes CDR1 SQVTM and CDR2 ANQGSEA. Trimming cost V 0 bases and J 8 bases, with 16 bases left between them. In nucleotides, the CDR3 is TGCAGCGTTGAAGAGGGAGCAGTCTTTTCGGGCTACACCTTC. This translates into CSVEEGAVFSGYTF.

The V call is TRBV28, the J call TRBJ1-2; unclear D gene. The CDR3 consists of 14 residues. V lost 6 bases and J 2 bases, leaving 13 bases between the germline ends. CDR1 and CDR2 (germline): MDHEN, SYDVKM. CDR3 sequence: CASRIAGKNYGYTF. CDR3 sequence (DNA): TGTGCCAGCAGGATAGCGGGGAAGAACTATGGCTACACCTTC.

The CDR3 reads CASRRGQGSGEQYF. The CDR3 DNA follows: TGTGCCTCACGTAGGGGACAGGGCTCTGGCGAGCAGTACTTC. The rearrangement links TRBV2 to TRBJ2-7, with 9 bases matching TRBD1. The CDR3 contains 14 residues. The trim removed 11 bases at V and 6 bases at J, leaving 14 bases unmatched. The germline gives CDR1 SNHLY, CDR2 FYNNEI.

The chain links TRBV30 to TRBJ2-7; 12 bases fit TRBD2. The CDR3 extends over 14 amino acids. J lost 3 bases, V lost 3 bases, and 3 bases had no gene match. The germline V gene has CDR1 GTSNPN and CDR2 SVGIG (reference sequence). The CDR3 spells CAWRTSGRSYEQYF. For the CDR3, the DNA is TGTGCCTGGAGGACTAGCGGGAGAAGCTACGAGCAGTACTTC.

This clone was seen a handful of times. The chain combines TRBV27 with TRBJ2-7; 7 nucleotides align to TRBD2. The CDR3 totals 15 residues. The V segment lost 3 bases and the J segment 3 bases; nucleotides outside the gene matches: 8. CDR1 and CDR2 (germline): MNHEY, SMNVEV (reference sequence). CDR3 sequence: CASSFLGREIYEQYF. The DNA of the CDR3 is TGTGCCAGCAGTTTTTTGGGGCGGGAGATCTACGAGCAGTACTTC.

This clone was seen more than once but under ten times. V usage is TRBV2 and J usage is TRBJ2-6; D is unclear. Trimming took 6 bases from V and 0 from J, leaving 6 bases between them. The germline CDR1 and CDR2 sequences are SNHLY and FYNNEI. This CDR3 contains 14 residues. The CDR3 is CASRRDSGANVLTF. CDR3 nucleotides: TGTGCCAGCAGGAGAGACTCTGGGGCCAACGTCCTGACTTTC. Drawing the rest from reference TRBV2 and TRBJ2-6, the complete variable domain is EPEVTQTPSHQVTQMGQEVILRCVPISNHLYFYWYRQILGQKVEFLVSFYNNEISEKSEIFDDQFSVERPDGSNFTLKIRSTKLEDSAMYFCASRRDSGANVLTFGAGSRLTVL.

This chain links TRBV19 with TRBJ2-7; the match to TRBD1 covers 10 bases. The junction had 5 bases not matched to a gene; V was cut back by 6 bases and J by 3 bases. The CDR3 spans 14 residues. Germline CDR1 reads LNHDA; CDR2 reads SQIVND (reference sequence). The CDR3 DNA is TGTGCCAGTAGGGGGACAGGGGCGAACTACGAGCAGTACTTC. Translated, it gives CASRGTGANYEQYF.

The rearrangement links TRBV28 to TRBJ2-3, with TRBD1 as a possible D gene (5 bases). Germline V gene data show CDR1 as MDHEN and CDR2 as SYDVKM. V was pared by 6 bases and J by 7 bases, with 8 bases between. CDR3 size: 11 residues. In DNA, the CDR3 is TGTGCCAGCAGCGTGGGGCATACGCAGTATTTT. Translated: CASSVGHTQYF.

The chain links TRBV28 to TRBJ2-4; 12 bases are shared with TRBD2. Losses at the gene ends were 5 bases for V and 0 bases for J; bases not matched to a gene: 8. The length of the CDR3 is 18 residues. Germline CDR1 and CDR2: MDHEN and SYDVKM. CDR3 DNA sequence: TGTGCCAGCAGTCAGACTAGCGGGGGATCACTAGCCAAAAACATTCAGTACTTC. Protein sequence: CASSQTSGGSLAKNIQYF.

The V call is TRBV7-9, the J call TRBJ2-3; 14 nucleotides match TRBD2. Germline-derived CDR1 and CDR2 are SEHNR and FQNEAQ (reference sequence). The CDR3 is made up of 18 amino acids. The V gene end was trimmed by 5 bases and the J gene end by 5 bases; junction bases not matched to a gene: 12. DNA for the CDR3: TGTGCCAGCAGCCCGACGCCAGGACTAGCGGGAGGTAGAGATACGCAGTATTTT. It codes for CASSPTPGLAGGRDTQYF.

This rearrangement joins TRBV28 to TRBJ1-4; D gene ambiguous. Germline V gives CDR1 MDHEN, CDR2 SYDVKM. This CDR3 region has 14 residues. V lost 6 bases and J lost 7, with 15 bases in between. Written as DNA, the CDR3 is TGTGCCAGCAGGGCAACTCAATCGGGTGAAAAACTGTTTTTT. It encodes CASRATQSGEKLFF.

This clone was counted a few times. The chain has TRBV4-3 and TRBJ2-7; 7 positions agree with TRBD1. CDR1 and CDR2 from the germline V gene are LGHNA and YSLEER. The CDR3 loop spans 15 amino acids. V dropped 3 bases and J dropped 3; count of bases not matched to a gene: 8. CDR3 sequence: CASSHQTGTLYEQYF. The CDR3 DNA reads TGCGCCAGCAGCCATCAGACAGGGACCCTCTACGAGCAGTACTTC.

The chain carries TRBV6-6 and TRBJ2-7; TRBD1 aligns across 8 bases. Germline CDR1 is MNHNY and CDR2 is SVGAGI (reference sequence). This CDR3 has 14 amino acids. Trimming at V came to 7 bases and at J to 6 bases, leaving 11 bases not matched to a gene. Here the CDR3 reads CASTIDRGSTEQYF. The CDR3 nucleotides read TGTGCCAGCACCATCGACAGGGGTTCCACCGAGCAGTACTTC.

This clone was counted only a few times. The chain employs TRBV9 and TRBJ2-1; 11 bases map to TRBD2. CDR1 and CDR2 from the germline V gene are SGDLS and YYNGEE. The CDR3 totals 17 residues. After removal of 0 bases from V and 7 bases from J, the junction contained 9 bases not matched to a gene. CDR3 bases: TGTGCCAGCAGCGTAGCTACGGCTAGCGGGAGGAGGAATGAGCAGTTCTTC. The encoded protein is CASSVATASGRRNEQFF.

There are a few counts of this clone. This sequence joins TRBV12-5 and TRBJ2-2, with 10 bases lining up with TRBD2. Germline V lookup: CDR1 LGHNT, CDR2 FRNRAP. The CDR3 extends over 17 amino acids. V was clipped by 2 bases and J by 6 bases; unmatched bases: 9. CDR3 DNA sequence: TGTGCTAGTGGTTTGTTTCTAGCGGGAGTGGTCTCCGGGGAGCTGTTTTTT. Translation: CASGLFLAGVVSGELFF.

V usage is TRBV25-1 and J usage is TRBJ2-3; 8 bases map to TRBD1. Germline lookup yields CDR1 MGHDK and CDR2 SYGVNS. The CDR3 runs 16 residues. J gave up 4 bases and V 2 bases, and 8 bases lay outside the gene matches. DNA of the CDR3: TGTGCCAGCAGTGAACTAGGACAGGGAAGGGCAGATACGCAGTATTTT. Residues: CASSELGQGRADTQYF.

V gene TRBV28 combines with J gene TRBJ2-7, with TRBD1 matching over 10 bases. V was pared by 6 bases and J by 3 bases, with 11 bases of the junction left unmatched. The germline V gene has CDR1 MDHEN and CDR2 SYDVKM. The CDR3 contains 16 residues. The CDR3 sequence is CASRSGDRTGGYEQYF. Written as DNA, the CDR3 is TGTGCCAGCAGGTCCGGGGATCGGACAGGGGGCTACGAGCAGTACTTC.